What follows are 17 T cell receptor beta chains derived from one specimen sequenced in a study of blood T cell repertoires in COVID-19. Sequenced by immunoSEQ multiplex PCR; TCRdb stores in-frame clones only, minus some. The table lists about 100,000 clones, roughly 91% of them singletons, with 4.5% to 6% in the top ten. Sequenced material: peripheral blood. The receptors derive from a human donor in a cohort sampled during active COVID-19.

The J gene is TRBJ1-6, the V gene TRBV13, with 10 positions matching TRBD1. CDR3 size: 16 residues. Per the germline V gene, CDR1 is PRHDT and CDR2 is FYEKMQ (reference sequence). V lost 8 bases and J lost 8; bases outside the gene matches: 12. The chain's CDR3 is CASRLNRDRGDSPLHF. In nucleotides, the CDR3 is TGTGCCAGCCGCCTAAATAGGGACAGGGGAGATTCACCCCTCCACTTT.

This clone was seen just once. This sequence joins TRBV9 and TRBJ2-7, with 8 positions matching TRBD2. V lost 7 bases, J lost 5 bases, and 8 bases stayed unmatched. The length of the CDR3 is 13 residues. The V gene's germline CDR1 is SGDLS and CDR2 YYNGEE. CDR3 amino acids: CASGLGGGDEQYF. The CDR3 DNA sequence: TGTGCCAGCGGGCTCGGGGGGGGCGACGAGCAGTACTTC.

This chain uses TRBV7-3 with TRBJ2-2; 11 bases are shared with TRBD2. Germline V lookup: CDR1 SGHTA, CDR2 FQGTGA. V dropped 1 base and J dropped 6; count of bases not matched to a gene: 10. The CDR3 spans 18 residues. Written as DNA, the CDR3 is TGTGCCAGCAGCTTAAAGGCTAGCGGGAGGCCCCGGGCCGGGGAGCTGTTTTTT. This gives the protein CASSLKASGRPRAGELFF.

This chain connects TRBV2 to TRBJ2-7, with TRBD1 identical over 8 bases. V trimming: 8 bases; J trimming: 0 bases; junction bases outside the gene matches: 9. This CDR3 has 15 residues. Germline V gene data show CDR1 as SNHLY and CDR2 as FYNNEI. The CDR3 region is CASGTTGGSSYEQYF. For the CDR3, the DNA is TGTGCCAGCGGTACAACAGGGGGAAGCTCCTACGAGCAGTACTTC.

V gene TRBV3-1 (or the pseudogene TRBV3-2) combines with J gene TRBJ2-6, with D possibly matching TRBD2 (6 bases). The germline V and J ends were trimmed by 7 bases and 13 bases, with 14 bases remaining between them. Looked up from germline, CDR1 is LGHDT and CDR2 is YNNKEL (reference sequence). The CDR3 sequence is 12 residues long. Here the CDR3 DNA reads TGTGCCAGCAACGGCCCAGCGGGTGTCCTGACTTTC. This gives the protein CASNGPAGVLTF.

This chain links TRBV27 with TRBJ2-7, with a possible D match to TRBD2 (5 bases). From germline, CDR1 is MNHEY and CDR2 SMNVEV (reference sequence). The ends were cut back, 5 bases at V and 6 bases at J, with 17 bases in the middle. The CDR3 extends over 14 amino acids. The CDR3 protein is CASSPQTGLPEQYF. The CDR3 DNA is TGTGCCAGCAGTCCTCAAACTGGACTCCCCGAGCAGTACTTC.

The CDR3 protein is CSVGGADEQYF. DNA for the CDR3: TGCAGCGTTGGTGGTGCGGACGAGCAGTACTTC. The chain combines TRBV29-1 with TRBJ2-7; D gene ambiguous. The germline gives CDR1 SQVTM, CDR2 ANQGSEA. This CDR3 comprises 11 residues. V lost 4 bases and J lost 5, with 9 bases in between.

The J gene is TRBJ1-4, the V gene TRBV3-1 (or the pseudogene TRBV3-2); D remains unclear. The germline V gene has CDR1 LGHDT and CDR2 YNNKEL (reference sequence). The CDR3 contains 16 residues. Deletions cut 0 bases from V and 7 bases from J, with 15 bases between. Here the CDR3 DNA reads TGTGCCAGCAGCCAAGATAATTGGAGTGGATTTGAAAAACTGTTTTTT. Translating gives CASSQDNWSGFEKLFF.

The chain employs TRBV14 and TRBJ1-6, with D maybe TRBD1 (5 bases). The V gene's germline CDR1 is SGHDN and CDR2 FVKESK. Trimming removed 0 bases at V and 6 bases at J, with 9 bases between. This CDR3 has 15 residues. In DNA form, the CDR3 reads TGTGCCAGCAGCCAAGACAGGGTGATTAATTCACCCCTCCACTTT. As protein: CASSQDRVINSPLHF.

The DNA for the CDR3 is TGTGCCAGCAGCTTGGCTGGTGGCCTCAGCGAGCAGTACTTC. It specifies CASSLAGGLSEQYF. The chain employs TRBV5-4 and TRBJ2-7; D is unresolved. V lost 0 bases and J 6 bases, leaving 13 bases between the germline ends. This CDR3 region has 14 residues. The germline gives CDR1 SGHNT, CDR2 YYREEE (reference sequence).

J is TRBJ2-7 and V is TRBV18; the D is unclear. Germline-derived CDR1 and CDR2 are KGHSH and LQKENI. Deletions cut 1 base from V and 6 bases from J, with 7 bases between. This CDR3 has 12 residues. CDR3 nucleotide sequence: TGTGCCAGCTCACCACTCACTGGCGAGCAGTACTTC. Protein: CASSPLTGEQYF. Filled out from reference TRBV18 and TRBJ2-7, the complete variable domain reads NAGVMQNPRHLVRRRGQEARLRCSPMKGHSHVYWYRQLPEEGLKFMVYLQKENIIDESGMPKERFSAEFPKEGPSILRIQQVVRGDSAAYFCASSPLTGEQYFGPGTRLTVT.

The chain uses TRBV5-6 and TRBJ2-2; 8 nucleotides align to TRBD2. V trimming: 0 bases; J trimming: 7 bases; junction bases outside the gene matches: 8. This CDR3 is 16 amino acids long. In germline, CDR1 is SGHDT, CDR2 YYEEEE. The CDR3 nucleotides are TGTGCCAGCAGCTTGGGAGCGGGAGCGGCGGTCGGGGAGCTGTTTTTT. It translates to CASSLGAGAAVGELFF.

The chain is built from TRBV5-1 and TRBJ2-7; D gene ambiguous. CDR1 and CDR2 (germline): SGHRS, YFSETQ. This CDR3 has 14 residues. V shed 1 base and J shed 2 bases, with 10 bases lying between them. The CDR3 nucleotides read TGCGCCAGCAGCTTGACAGTTCCAACCTACGAGCAGTACTTC. It codes for CASSLTVPTYEQYF.

The chain joins TRBV5-1 to TRBJ2-1; perhaps TRBD2 as D (6 bases). V lost 0 bases to trimming and J lost 7 bases, with 17 bases between them. CDR1 SGHRS and CDR2 YFSETQ come from the germline V gene. The CDR3 has 16 amino acids. DNA of the CDR3: TGCGCCAGCAGCTTGGATCGGGGGAAGAAGGGGAATGAGCAGTTCTTC. Amino acids: CASSLDRGKKGNEQFF.

The chain carries TRBV5-1 and TRBJ2-1; the match to TRBD2 covers 7 bases. Germline loops: CDR1 SGHRS, CDR2 YFSETQ. This CDR3 spans 15 amino acids. V gave up 0 bases and J gave up 0 bases; unmatched junction bases: 0. Here the CDR3 reads CASSLGGGSYNEQFF. The CDR3 coding sequence is TGCGCCAGCAGCTTGGGCGGGGGCTCCTACAATGAGCAGTTCTTC.

This clone appeared a single time. The genes are TRBV3-1 (or the pseudogene TRBV3-2) and TRBJ1-1, with a possible D match to TRBD1 (6 bases). CDR1 LGHDT and CDR2 YNNKEL come from the germline V gene (reference sequence). This CDR3 is 16 amino acids long. The V gene lost 1 base and the J gene lost 3 bases, with 15 bases spanning the gap. CDR3 amino acids: CASSQGGRQVYTEAFF. CDR3 DNA: TGTGCCAGCAGCCAAGGGGGGCGGCAGGTCTACACTGAAGCTTTCTTT.

The chain uses TRBV19 and TRBJ1-5; D may be TRBD1 (5 bases). Trimming took 10 bases from V and 4 from J, leaving 17 bases between them. Germline V CDR1 and CDR2: LNHDA, SQIVND (reference sequence). The CDR3 sequence is 14 residues long. The CDR3 bases are TGTGCCACCTCCGTGTGGGGCGGTAATCAGCCCCAGCATTTT. Amino acids: CATSVWGGNQPQHF.